The present TCR beta chain was sequenced within a study of beta chain features in type 1 diabetes. The sequenced template was cDNA made from the entire isolated RNA. TCRdb's copy holds only in-frame clones and misses some; the assay was immunoSEQ multiplex PCR. The repertoire holds under 95,000 clones, with about 32% as singletons. Germline V gene data show CDR1 as SGHTA and CDR2 as FQGNSA. The V gene end was trimmed by 2 bases and the J gene end by 5 bases; junction bases not matched to a gene: 8. The CDR3 loop spans 16 amino acids. V and J are TRBV7-2 and TRBJ2-3; 9 bases agree with TRBD2. What was sequenced was stem cell memory CD4+ T cells from blood. The origin of this receptor is a woman aged 18-30 years in good health. The CDR3 DNA reads as TGTGCCAGCAGCTTAAAGCTCGCGGGGGGGCAAGATACGCAGTATTTT. Translated: CASSLKLAGGQDTQYF. The full variable domain, with the rest looked up from reference TRBV7-2 and TRBJ2-3, is GAGVSQSPSNKVTEKGKDVELRCDPISGHTALYWYRQSLGQGLEFLIYFQGNSAPDKSGLPSDRFSAERTGGSVSTLTIQRTQQEDSAVYLCASSLKLAGGQDTQYFGPGTRLTVL.